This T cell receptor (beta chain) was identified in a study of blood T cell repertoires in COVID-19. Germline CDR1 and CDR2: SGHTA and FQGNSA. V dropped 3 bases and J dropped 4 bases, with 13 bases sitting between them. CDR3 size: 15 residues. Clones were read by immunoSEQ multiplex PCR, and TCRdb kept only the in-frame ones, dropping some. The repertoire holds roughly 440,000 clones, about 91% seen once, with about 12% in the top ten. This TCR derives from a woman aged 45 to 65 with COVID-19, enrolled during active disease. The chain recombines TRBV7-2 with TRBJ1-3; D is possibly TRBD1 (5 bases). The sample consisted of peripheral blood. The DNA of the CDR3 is TGTGCCAGCAGCTTCGGACGTACAGGAGGAAACACCATATATTTT. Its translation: CASSFGRTGGNTIYF. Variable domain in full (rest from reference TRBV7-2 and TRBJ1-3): GAGVSQSPSNKVTEKGKDVELRCDPISGHTALYWYRQSLGQGLEFLIYFQGNSAPDKSGLPSDRFSAERTGGSVSTLTIQRTQQEDSAVYLCASSFGRTGGNTIYFGEGSWLTVV.